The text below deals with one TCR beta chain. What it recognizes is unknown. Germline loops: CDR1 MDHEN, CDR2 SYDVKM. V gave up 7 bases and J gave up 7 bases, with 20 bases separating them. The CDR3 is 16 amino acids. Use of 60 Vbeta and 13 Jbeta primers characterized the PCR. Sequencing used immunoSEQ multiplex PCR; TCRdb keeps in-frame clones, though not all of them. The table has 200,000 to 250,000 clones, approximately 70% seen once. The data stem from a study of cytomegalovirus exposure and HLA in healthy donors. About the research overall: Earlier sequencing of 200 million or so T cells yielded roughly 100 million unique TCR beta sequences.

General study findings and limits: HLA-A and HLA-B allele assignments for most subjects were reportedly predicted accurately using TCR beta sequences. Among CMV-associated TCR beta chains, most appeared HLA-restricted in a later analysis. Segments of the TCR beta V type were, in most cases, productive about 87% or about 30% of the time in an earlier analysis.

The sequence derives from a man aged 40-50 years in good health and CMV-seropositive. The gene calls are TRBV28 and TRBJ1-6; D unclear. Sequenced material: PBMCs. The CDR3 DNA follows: TGTGCCAGCACCCTGCTAGCAAGCCCCCAGAATTCACCCCTCCACTTT. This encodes CASTLLASPQNSPLHF. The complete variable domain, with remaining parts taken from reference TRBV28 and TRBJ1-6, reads DVKVTQSSRYLVKRTGEKVFLECVQDMDHENMFWYRQDPGLGLRLIYFSYDVKMKEKGDIPEGYSVSREKKERFSLILESASTNQTSMYLCASTLLASPQNSPLHFGNGTRLTVT.